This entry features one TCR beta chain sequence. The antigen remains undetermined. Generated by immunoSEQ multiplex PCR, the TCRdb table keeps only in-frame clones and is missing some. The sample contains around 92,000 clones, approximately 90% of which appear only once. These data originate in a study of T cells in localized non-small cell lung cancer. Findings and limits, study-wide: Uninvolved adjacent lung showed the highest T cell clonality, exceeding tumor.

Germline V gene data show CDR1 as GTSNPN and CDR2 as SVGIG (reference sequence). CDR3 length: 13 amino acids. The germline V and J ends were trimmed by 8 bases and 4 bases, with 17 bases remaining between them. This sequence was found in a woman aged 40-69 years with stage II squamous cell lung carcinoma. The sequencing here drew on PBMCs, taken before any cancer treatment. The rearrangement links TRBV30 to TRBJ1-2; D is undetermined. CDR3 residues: CARQRAAGYGYTF. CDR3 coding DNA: TGTGCCAGGCAGAGAGCAGCGGGCTATGGCTACACCTTC.